The clone carrying this T cell receptor beta chain has only one observation. This sample was included in a study of blood T cell repertoires in COVID-19. Study details: Samples representing acute and convalescent COVID-19 were sourced from the United States, Italy and Spain. Nucleic acid was either cDNA or gDNA, and it came from T cells, B-cell-depleted T cells, or PBMCs.

Followed longitudinally, the Seattle patients had been enrolled during active infection. How the authors handled the data: It was from reference gene primer amplification that nucleated cell counts were estimated. Profiled with immunoSEQ multiplex PCR; TCRdb holds only in-frame clones, not every one. Clone size and the V and J calls come from that table; the DNA yielded D and trimming. This sample has about 420,000 clones, with roughly 89% found just once. This TCR was recovered from a man younger than 35 with COVID-19, enrolled during active disease. The sample comprised peripheral blood.

The CDR3 loop is CASSIGQGQETQYF. The CDR3 DNA is TGCGCCAGCAGCATCGGACAGGGCCAAGAGACCCAGTACTTC. The genes are TRBV5-1 and TRBJ2-5; 8 nucleotides line up with TRBD1. With V trimmed by 4 bases and J by 1 base, 3 bases remained unmatched. Germline V gene data show CDR1 as SGHRS and CDR2 as YFSETQ. CDR3 length equals 14 residues.